Below are 23 T cell receptor beta chains sequenced from a single sample in a study of blood T cell repertoires in COVID-19. The assay was immunoSEQ multiplex PCR, and TCRdb's table has in-frame clones only and misses some. The repertoire holds under 45,000 clones, with 70% to 90% as singletons. The sample taken for sequencing was peripheral blood. The receptors were sampled from a man aged 55 to 70 with acute or convalescent COVID-19.

CDR3 sequence (DNA): TGTGCCTGGGGGAAGAGCTATGGCTACACCTTC. Translating it yields CAWGKSYGYTF. The chain uses TRBV30 and TRBJ1-2; D is undetermined. Germline V CDR1 and CDR2: GTSNPN, SVGIG (reference sequence). The CDR3 has 11 amino acids. The germline V and J ends were trimmed by 5 bases and 4 bases, with 8 bases remaining between them.

The chain links TRBV19 to TRBJ2-2; 7 positions match TRBD1. Unmatched junction bases numbered 9, after V lost 3 bases and J lost 5 bases. From germline, CDR1 is LNHDA and CDR2 SQIVND (reference sequence). This CDR3 is 16 amino acids long. The CDR3 region is CASSMGQGVKTGELFF. The CDR3, as DNA: TGTGCCAGTAGTATGGGGCAGGGGGTAAAAACCGGGGAGCTGTTTTTT.

This clone came up once. The genes are TRBV5-8 and TRBJ2-5; 12 nucleotides align to TRBD1. The CDR3 contains 16 residues. With 4 bases clipped from V and 5 bases from J, the junction kept 9 bases outside the gene matches. CDR1 is SGHTS, CDR2 YDEGEE, per germline. CDR3 DNA sequence: TGTGCCAGCAGCCAAGGGGACAGGGGGCGCAGGGAGACCCAGTACTTC. Its translation is CASSQGDRGRRETQYF.

The V and J genes are TRBV7-6 and TRBJ2-3, with 10 bases lining up with TRBD2. After removal of 1 base from V and 5 bases from J, the junction contained 9 bases not matched to a gene. The CDR3 sequence is 17 residues long. CDR1 SGHVS and CDR2 FNYEAQ come from the germline V gene. The chain's CDR3 is CASSLGASGGAVDTQYF. CDR3 nucleotides: TGTGCCAGCAGCTTAGGGGCGAGCGGGGGGGCGGTAGATACGCAGTATTTT.

V gene TRBV7-2 combines with J gene TRBJ1-6; 11 bases match TRBD1. This CDR3 spans 15 amino acids. The germline gives CDR1 SGHTA, CDR2 FQGNSA. V shed 5 bases, J shed 10 bases, and the junction held 7 bases outside the gene matches. This chain's CDR3 is CASSTGTGGRSPLHF. In DNA, the CDR3 is TGTGCCAGCAGCACCGGGACAGGGGGGAGGTCACCCCTCCACTTT.

V and J are TRBV30 and TRBJ1-4; a weak D match, TRBD1 (6 bases). The ends were cut back, 2 bases at V and 7 bases at J, with 14 bases in the middle. This CDR3 has 14 residues. CDR1 and CDR2 from the germline V gene are GTSNPN and SVGIG (reference sequence). The CDR3 reads CAWSLQGLGEKLFF. DNA of the CDR3: TGTGCCTGGAGTTTACAGGGTTTAGGTGAAAAACTGTTTTTT.

This clone was counted once. The chain joins TRBV18 to TRBJ1-2, with a possible D match to TRBD1 (5 bases). The CDR3 has 15 amino acids. V lost 6 bases, J lost 4 bases, and 18 bases lay in between. Looked up from germline, CDR1 is KGHSH and CDR2 is LQKENI. The CDR3 nucleotides are TGTGCCAGCTCGCCGACCGGGACTGAGGCCTATGGCTACACCTTC. This sequence encodes CASSPTGTEAYGYTF.

The CDR3 loop reads CASSGRTGGDYGYTF. For the CDR3, the DNA is TGTGCCAGCAGCGGTCGGACAGGGGGTGACTATGGCTACACCTTC. This sequence joins TRBV13 and TRBJ1-2; 10 positions agree with TRBD1. Germline lookup yields CDR1 PRHDT and CDR2 FYEKMQ (reference sequence). This CDR3 has 15 amino acids. V dropped 5 bases and J dropped 3; count of bases not matched to a gene: 6.

The chain couples TRBV21-1 to TRBJ2-1; the table's D call TRBD2 went unverified against the DNA. TRBV21-1 is a pseudogene. This CDR3 is 16 amino acids long. Here the CDR3 DNA reads TGTGCCAGCAGCAATCCGTGCGTAAGCGGCTACAATGAGCAGTTCTTC. Protein product: CASSNPCVSGYNEQFF.

The chain employs TRBV18 and TRBJ1-2; possible D gene TRBD1, 6 bases. The CDR3 spans 14 residues. Per the germline V gene, CDR1 is KGHSH and CDR2 is LQKENI. The V gene lost 3 bases and the J gene lost 4 bases, with 12 bases spanning the gap. This CDR3 is CASSPKLGGYGYTF. Here the CDR3 DNA reads TGTGCCAGCTCACCGAAATTAGGGGGCTATGGCTACACCTTC.

This chain joins TRBV9 and TRBJ2-6, with 10 bases that match TRBD1. Unmatched junction bases numbered 6, after V lost 2 bases and J lost 1 base. There are 18 residues in the CDR3. Germline values: CDR1 SGDLS, CDR2 YYNGEE. The CDR3 coding sequence is TGTGCCAGCAGCGTGGGGACAGGGGCCCTGTCTGGGGCCAACGTCCTGACTTTC. Translating it yields CASSVGTGALSGANVLTF.

V and J are TRBV5-8 and TRBJ1-1; a possible D gene is TRBD1 (6 bases). Germline CDR1 reads SGHTS; CDR2 reads YDEGEE. V was cut by 1 base and J by 0 bases, with 10 bases left in between. CDR3 length equals 15 residues. In DNA, the CDR3 is TGTGCCAGCAGCTTGTCTGGGACATTGAACACTGAAGCTTTCTTT. Protein: CASSLSGTLNTEAFF.

This clone came up a few times. The V and J genes are TRBV6-5 and TRBJ1-2; D call uncertain. Per the germline V gene, CDR1 is MNHEY and CDR2 is SVGAGI. This CDR3 is 15 amino acids long. Between the trimmed V and J ends, which lost 7 bases and 5 bases, there was a span of 20 bases. In DNA, the CDR3 is TGTGCCAGCATCCCTGGGAGGGTTCTTAGGTATGGCTACACCTTC. Translated: CASIPGRVLRYGYTF.

This sequence joins TRBV15 and TRBJ1-2; the D gene is possibly TRBD1 (6 bases). CDR3 length: 15 residues. V lost 5 bases and J lost 7, with 20 bases in between. Germline V gene sequence: CDR1 LNHNV, CDR2 YYDKDF (reference sequence). As DNA, the CDR3 is TGTGCCACCAGCCCCGTGCCGGGACACGGTCTTGGCTACACCTTC. Translated, it gives CATSPVPGHGLGYTF.

V is TRBV4-2 and J is TRBJ2-3; the match to TRBD1 covers 10 bases. Germline loops: CDR1 LGHNA, CDR2 YNFKEQ. The CDR3 extends over 16 amino acids. V was clipped by 4 bases and J by 4 bases; unmatched bases: 8. DNA of the CDR3: TGTGCCAGCAGCCTGGAGGACAGGGGGGGGTCAGATACGCAGTATTTT. As protein: CASSLEDRGGSDTQYF.

This clone was counted once. V usage is TRBV12-2 and J usage is TRBJ2-5; the listed D gene, TRBD1, was not tested against the DNA. TRBV12-2 is termed a pseudogene. This CDR3 comprises 15 residues. CDR3 sequence reads: CASRFLGWKGATQYF. Here the CDR3 DNA reads TGTGCAAGTCGCTTTCTGGGGTGGAAGGGGGCGACCCAGTACTTC.

This chain links TRBV4-3 with TRBJ1-3; the D gene is possibly TRBD1 (6 bases). Per germline, CDR1 LGHNA and CDR2 YSLEER. The germline V and J ends were trimmed by 1 base and 2 bases, with 15 bases remaining between them. The CDR3 has 17 residues. The CDR3 nucleotides read TGCGCCAGCAGCCAAGTCGGGGGGGGCTTAACTGGAAACACCATATATTTT. This gives the protein CASSQVGGGLTGNTIYF.

The genes are TRBV11-2 and TRBJ2-7; TRBD2 aligns across 8 bases. Germline V lookup: CDR1 SGHAT, CDR2 FQNNGV. The trim removed 4 bases at V and 7 bases at J, leaving 9 bases unmatched. The CDR3 is 14 residues long. The CDR3 DNA reads TGTGCCAGCAGCTCAACTAGCGGCCTGTGGGAGCAGTACTTC. This gives the protein CASSSTSGLWEQYF.

This chain uses TRBV13 with TRBJ1-1; 8 bases are a match to TRBD1. Germline V gene sequence: CDR1 PRHDT, CDR2 FYEKMQ (reference sequence). This CDR3 has 17 residues. V was clipped by 4 bases and J by 3 bases; unmatched bases: 13. The CDR3 DNA reads as TGTGCCAGCAGCTCTCAGGGGGCCGGGTGGCCGGACACTGAAGCTTTCTTT. It specifies CASSSQGAGWPDTEAFF.

This clone appeared a single time. V and J are TRBV5-5 and TRBJ2-1; 8 bases agree with TRBD2. Germline-derived CDR1 and CDR2 are SGHKS and YYEKEE (reference sequence). The ends lost 4 bases at V and 0 bases at J; junction bases unmatched: 3. The CDR3 contains 15 residues. CDR3 sequence reads: CASSRGGISYNEQFF. CDR3 DNA: TGTGCCAGCAGCCGCGGGGGGATCTCCTACAATGAGCAGTTCTTC.

The chain joins TRBV2 to TRBJ2-7, with TRBD1 matching 7 bases. This CDR3 is built from 16 residues. Unmatched junction bases numbered 14, after V lost 4 bases and J lost 5 bases. The germline V gene has CDR1 SNHLY and CDR2 FYNNEI. In DNA, the CDR3 is TGTGCCAGCAGTGGGGCCTCCGGGACAGAGCACGACGAGCAGTACTTC. Protein product: CASSGASGTEHDEQYF.

The chain combines TRBV10-3 with TRBJ2-1; TRBD1 is a possible D gene (5 bases). The CDR3 covers 16 residues. Trimming shortened V by 6 bases and J by 4 bases, and 19 bases separated the two germline ends. The germline CDR1 and CDR2 sequences are ENHRY and SYGVKD. CDR3 loop: CAISDPGRAPYNEQFF. The CDR3 DNA is TGTGCCATCAGCGATCCGGGCAGGGCCCCTTACAATGAGCAGTTCTTC.

The rearrangement uses TRBV7-2 and TRBJ2-7, with a tentative D call TRBD1 (5 bases). This CDR3 region has 14 residues. The germline V gene has CDR1 SGHTA and CDR2 FQGNSA. Trimming removed 4 bases at V and 3 bases at J, with 13 bases between. CDR3 nucleotides: TGTGCCAGCAGCTCCCTGGACAAATACTACGAGCAGTACTTC. This codes for CASSSLDKYYEQYF.